The 4 T cell receptor beta chains in this list originate from one sample, sequenced in a study of blood T cell repertoires in COVID-19. Using immunoSEQ multiplex PCR, the repertoire was profiled, and TCRdb retains in-frame clones only, with some absent. The sample holds around 62,000 clones; approximately 90% are singletons and the top ten take more than 3%. The sequencing sample was made of peripheral blood. The receptors come from a human donor in a cohort sampled during active COVID-19.

Here the CDR3 DNA reads TGTGCCAGCAGTCCTCAGGGATCTCTCAACTATGGCTACACCTTC. It is translated as CASSPQGSLNYGYTF. This chain joins TRBV6-5 and TRBJ1-2; tentatively, D is TRBD1 (5 bases). Trimming removed 5 bases at V and 2 bases at J, with 15 bases between. Germline V lookup: CDR1 MNHEY, CDR2 SVGAGI. The CDR3 sequence is 15 residues long.

V and J are TRBV6-6 and TRBJ1-5, with 8 bases matching TRBD1. The CDR3 totals 16 residues. V shed 5 bases and J 5 bases; nucleotides not matched to a gene: 11. The germline CDR1 and CDR2 sequences are MNHNY and SVGAGI (reference sequence). The CDR3 reads CASSHPDRVVDQPQHF. The CDR3 nucleotides are TGTGCCAGCAGTCATCCGGACAGGGTAGTGGATCAGCCCCAGCATTTT.

This sequence joins TRBV7-9 and TRBJ2-4; 7 bases fit TRBD2. The CDR3 consists of 14 residues. Germline V lookup: CDR1 SEHNR, CDR2 FQNEAQ (reference sequence). Trimming removed 5 bases from V and 5 bases from J; junction bases left unmatched: 6. CDR3: CASSLAAGENIQYF. The CDR3 DNA reads TGTGCCAGCAGCCTCGCCGCGGGGGAAAACATTCAGTACTTC.

This sequence joins TRBV28 and TRBJ2-1; the D gene is possibly TRBD2 (7 bases). Germline V gives CDR1 MDHEN, CDR2 SYDVKM. V lost 5 bases to trimming and J lost 4 bases, with 18 bases between them. The CDR3 totals 16 residues. The CDR3 DNA sequence: TGTGCCAGCAGTCAACGGAGAGGGGGGGGGTACAATGAGCAGTTCTTC. The encoded protein is CASSQRRGGGYNEQFF.